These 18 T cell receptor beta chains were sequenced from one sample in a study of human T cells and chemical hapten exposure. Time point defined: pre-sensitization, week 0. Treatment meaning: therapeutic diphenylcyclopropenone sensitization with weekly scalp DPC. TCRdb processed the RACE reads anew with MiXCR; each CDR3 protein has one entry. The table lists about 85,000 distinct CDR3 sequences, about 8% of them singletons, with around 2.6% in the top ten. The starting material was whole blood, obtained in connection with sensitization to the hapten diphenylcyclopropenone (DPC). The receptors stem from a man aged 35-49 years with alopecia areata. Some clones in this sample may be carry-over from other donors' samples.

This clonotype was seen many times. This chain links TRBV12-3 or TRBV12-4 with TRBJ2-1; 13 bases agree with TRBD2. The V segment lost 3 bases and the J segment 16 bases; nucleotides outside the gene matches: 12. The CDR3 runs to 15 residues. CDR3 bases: TGTGCCAGCAGTTTTGGGACTAGCGGGACCCCGGATTCATTCTTC. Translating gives CASSFGTSGTPDSFF.

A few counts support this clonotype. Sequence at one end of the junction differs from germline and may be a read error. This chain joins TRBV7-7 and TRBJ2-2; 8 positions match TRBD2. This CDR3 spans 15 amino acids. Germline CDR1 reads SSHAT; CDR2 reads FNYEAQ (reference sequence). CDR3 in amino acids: CASSSYTSGGGELFF. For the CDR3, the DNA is TGTGCTAGCAGCTCGTATACTAGCGGAGGCGGGGAGCTGTTTTTT.

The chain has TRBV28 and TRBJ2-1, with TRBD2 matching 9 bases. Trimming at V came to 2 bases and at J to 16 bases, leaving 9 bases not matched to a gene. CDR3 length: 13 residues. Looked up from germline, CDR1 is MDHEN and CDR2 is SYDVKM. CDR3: CASSLTGGRASFF. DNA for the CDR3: TGTGCCAGCAGTTTAACAGGCGGGAGGGCCTCCTTCTTC.

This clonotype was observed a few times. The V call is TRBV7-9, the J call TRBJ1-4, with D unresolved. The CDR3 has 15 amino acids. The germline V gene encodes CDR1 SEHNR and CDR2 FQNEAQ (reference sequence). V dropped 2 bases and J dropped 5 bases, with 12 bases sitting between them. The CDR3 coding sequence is TGTGCCAGCAGCTTAAGCGGATCTTCGAATGAAAAACTGTTTTTT. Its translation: CASSLSGSSNEKLFF.

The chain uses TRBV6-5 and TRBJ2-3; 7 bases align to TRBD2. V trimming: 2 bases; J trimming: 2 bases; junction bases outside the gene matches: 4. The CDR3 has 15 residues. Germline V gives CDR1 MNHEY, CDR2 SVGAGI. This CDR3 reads CASSYRGVFTDTQYF. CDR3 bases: TGTGCCAGCAGTTACCGGGGGGTCTTCACAGATACGCAGTATTTT.

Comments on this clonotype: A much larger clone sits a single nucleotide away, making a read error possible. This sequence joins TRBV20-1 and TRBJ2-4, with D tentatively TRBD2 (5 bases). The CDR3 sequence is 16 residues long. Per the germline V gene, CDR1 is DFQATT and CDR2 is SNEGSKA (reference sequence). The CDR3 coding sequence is TGCAGTGCTAGAGATTTAGACATTCTAGCCAAAAACATTGAGTACTTC. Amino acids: CSARDLDILAKNIEYF.

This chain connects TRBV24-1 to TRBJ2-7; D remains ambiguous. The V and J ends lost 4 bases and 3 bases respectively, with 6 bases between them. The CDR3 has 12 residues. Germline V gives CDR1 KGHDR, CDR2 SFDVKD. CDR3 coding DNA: TGTGCCACCAGTGACCTGAACTACGAGCAGTACTTC. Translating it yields CATSDLNYEQYF.

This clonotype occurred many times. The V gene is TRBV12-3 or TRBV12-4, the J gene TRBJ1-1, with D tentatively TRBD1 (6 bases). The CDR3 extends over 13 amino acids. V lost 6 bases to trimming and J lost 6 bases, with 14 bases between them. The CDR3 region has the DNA TGTGCCAGCAGCGTACAGGGTATTGCTGAAGCTTTCTTT. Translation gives CASSVQGIAEAFF.

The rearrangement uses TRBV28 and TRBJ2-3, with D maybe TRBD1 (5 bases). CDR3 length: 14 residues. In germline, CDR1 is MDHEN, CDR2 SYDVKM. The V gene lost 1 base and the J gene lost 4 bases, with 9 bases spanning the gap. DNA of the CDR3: TGTGCCAGCAGTTTATCGCAGGGTCCAGATACGCAGTATTTT. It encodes CASSLSQGPDTQYF.

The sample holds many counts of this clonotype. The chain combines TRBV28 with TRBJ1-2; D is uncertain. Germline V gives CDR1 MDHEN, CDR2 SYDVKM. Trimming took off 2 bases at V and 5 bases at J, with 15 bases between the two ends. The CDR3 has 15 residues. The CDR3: CASSLMTDGPYGYTF. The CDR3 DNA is TGTGCCAGCAGTTTAATGACCGACGGCCCTTATGGCTACACCTTC.

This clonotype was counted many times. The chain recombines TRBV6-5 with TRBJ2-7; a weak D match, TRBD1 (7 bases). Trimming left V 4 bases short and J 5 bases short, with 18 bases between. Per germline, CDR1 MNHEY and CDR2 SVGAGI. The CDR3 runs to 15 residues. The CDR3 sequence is CASSFIRTGGDEQYF. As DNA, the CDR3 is TGTGCCAGCAGTTTTATTAGGACAGGAGGGGACGAGCAGTACTTC.

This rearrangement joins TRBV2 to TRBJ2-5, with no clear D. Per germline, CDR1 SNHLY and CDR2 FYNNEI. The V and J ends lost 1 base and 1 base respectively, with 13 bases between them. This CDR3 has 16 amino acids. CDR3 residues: CASSEGWVGPQETQYF. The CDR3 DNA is TGTGCCAGCAGTGAAGGGTGGGTTGGGCCCCAAGAGACCCAGTACTTC.

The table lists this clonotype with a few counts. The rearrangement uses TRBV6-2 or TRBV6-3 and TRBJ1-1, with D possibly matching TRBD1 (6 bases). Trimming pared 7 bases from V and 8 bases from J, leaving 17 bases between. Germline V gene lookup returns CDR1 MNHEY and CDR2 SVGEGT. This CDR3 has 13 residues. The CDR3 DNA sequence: TGTGCCAGCATCGACAGGAGGGGATTAGAAGCTTTCTTT. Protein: CASIDRRGLEAFF.

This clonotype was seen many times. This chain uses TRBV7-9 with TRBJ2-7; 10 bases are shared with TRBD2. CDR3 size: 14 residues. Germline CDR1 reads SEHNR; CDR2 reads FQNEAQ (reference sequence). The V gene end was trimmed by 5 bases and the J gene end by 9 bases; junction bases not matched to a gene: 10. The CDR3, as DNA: TGTGCCAGCAGCGGCGGACTAGCGGCCGGGTGGCAGTACTTC. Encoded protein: CASSGGLAAGWQYF. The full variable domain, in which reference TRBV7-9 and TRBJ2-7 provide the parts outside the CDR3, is DTGVSQNPRHKITKRGQNVTFRCDPISEHNRLYWYRQTLGQGPEFLTYFQNEAQLEKSRLLSDRFSAERPKGSFSTLEIQRTEQGDSAMYLCASSGGLAAGWQYFGPGTRLTVT.

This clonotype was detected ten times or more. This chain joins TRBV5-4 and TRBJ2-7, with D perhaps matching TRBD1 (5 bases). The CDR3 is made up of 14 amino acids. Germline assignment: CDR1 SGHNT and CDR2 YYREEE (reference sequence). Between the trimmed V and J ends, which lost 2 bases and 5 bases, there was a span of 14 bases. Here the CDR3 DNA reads TGTGCCAGCAGCTTTGACAGTAACCGAAACGAGCAGTACTTC. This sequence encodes CASSFDSNRNEQYF.

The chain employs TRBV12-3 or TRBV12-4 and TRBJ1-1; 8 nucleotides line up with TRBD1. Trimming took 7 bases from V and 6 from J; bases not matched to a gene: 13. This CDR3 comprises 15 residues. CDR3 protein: CASTLYGQGASEAFF. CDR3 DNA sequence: TGTGCCAGCACCTTATACGGGCAGGGGGCCTCTGAAGCTTTCTTT.

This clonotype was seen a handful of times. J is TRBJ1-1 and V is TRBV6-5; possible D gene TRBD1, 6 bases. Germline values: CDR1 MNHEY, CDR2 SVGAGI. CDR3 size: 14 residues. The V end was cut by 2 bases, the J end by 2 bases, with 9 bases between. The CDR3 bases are TGTGCCAGCAGTTACAGGGACACCAACACTGAAGCTTTCTTT. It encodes CASSYRDTNTEAFF.

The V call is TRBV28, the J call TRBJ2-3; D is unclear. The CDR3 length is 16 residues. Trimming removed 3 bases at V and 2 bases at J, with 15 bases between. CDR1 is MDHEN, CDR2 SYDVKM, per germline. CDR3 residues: CASSFLDLTFTDTQYF. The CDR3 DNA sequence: TGTGCCAGCAGTTTCCTTGACCTAACTTTCACAGATACGCAGTATTTT.